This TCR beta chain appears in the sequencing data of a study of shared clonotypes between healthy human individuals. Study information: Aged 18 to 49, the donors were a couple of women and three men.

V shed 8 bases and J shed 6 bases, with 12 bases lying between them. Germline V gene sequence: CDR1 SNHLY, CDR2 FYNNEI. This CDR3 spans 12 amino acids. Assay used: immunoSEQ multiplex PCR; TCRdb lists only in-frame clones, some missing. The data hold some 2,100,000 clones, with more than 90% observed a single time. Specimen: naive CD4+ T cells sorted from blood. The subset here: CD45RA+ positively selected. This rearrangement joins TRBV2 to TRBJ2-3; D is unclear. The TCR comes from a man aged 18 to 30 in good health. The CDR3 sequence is CASEWPGDTQYF. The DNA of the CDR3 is TGTGCCAGCGAATGGCCCGGGGATACGCAGTATTTT.